The source of this T cell receptor beta chain is a study of T cell changes during pregnancy in multiple sclerosis. Trimming took off 4 bases at V and 4 bases at J, with 16 bases between the two ends. CDR1 is SNHLY and CDR2 is FYNNEI in the germline V gene. The CDR3 spans 16 residues. Repertoires were generated with immunoSEQ multiplex PCR, while TCRdb's copy carries only in-frame clones and drops some. The table includes under 55,000 clones, nearly 95% detected once. This TCR was recovered from a female donor in good health, enrolled as a control in a pregnancy study. The specimen was CD4+ T cells from peripheral blood mononuclear cells, collected after pregnancy. The rearrangement joins TRBV2 to TRBJ2-2, with D maybe TRBD2 (7 bases). CDR3: CASSVSGGVGTGELFF. The CDR3 nucleotides are TGTGCCAGCAGTGTTTCGGGGGGCGTGGGCACCGGGGAGCTGTTTTTT. Drawing the rest from reference TRBV2 and TRBJ2-2, the complete variable domain is EPEVTQTPSHQVTQMGQEVILRCVPISNHLYFYWYRQILGQKVEFLVSFYNNEISEKSEIFDDQFSVERPDGSNFTLKIRSTKLEDSAMYFCASSVSGGVGTGELFFGEGSRLTVL.